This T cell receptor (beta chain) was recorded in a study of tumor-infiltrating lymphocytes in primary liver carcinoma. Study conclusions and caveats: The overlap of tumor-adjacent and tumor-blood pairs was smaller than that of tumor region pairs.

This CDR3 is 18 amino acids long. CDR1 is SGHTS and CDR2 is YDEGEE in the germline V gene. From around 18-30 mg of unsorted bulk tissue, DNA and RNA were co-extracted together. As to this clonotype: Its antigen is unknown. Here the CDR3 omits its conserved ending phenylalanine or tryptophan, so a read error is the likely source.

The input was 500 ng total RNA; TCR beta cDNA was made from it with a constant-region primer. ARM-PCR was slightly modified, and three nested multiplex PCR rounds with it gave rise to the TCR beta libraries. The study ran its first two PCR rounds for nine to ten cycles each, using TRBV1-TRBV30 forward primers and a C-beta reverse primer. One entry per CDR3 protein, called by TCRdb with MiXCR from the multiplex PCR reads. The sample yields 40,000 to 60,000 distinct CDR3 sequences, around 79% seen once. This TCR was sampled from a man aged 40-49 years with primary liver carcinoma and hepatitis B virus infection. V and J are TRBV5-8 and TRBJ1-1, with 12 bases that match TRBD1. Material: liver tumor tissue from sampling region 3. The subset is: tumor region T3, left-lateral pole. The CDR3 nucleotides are TGTGCCAGCAGCTTGAAGGGGACAGGGGGCCCCATGAATACTGAAGCTTTCATT. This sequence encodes CASSLKGTGGPMNTEAFI.